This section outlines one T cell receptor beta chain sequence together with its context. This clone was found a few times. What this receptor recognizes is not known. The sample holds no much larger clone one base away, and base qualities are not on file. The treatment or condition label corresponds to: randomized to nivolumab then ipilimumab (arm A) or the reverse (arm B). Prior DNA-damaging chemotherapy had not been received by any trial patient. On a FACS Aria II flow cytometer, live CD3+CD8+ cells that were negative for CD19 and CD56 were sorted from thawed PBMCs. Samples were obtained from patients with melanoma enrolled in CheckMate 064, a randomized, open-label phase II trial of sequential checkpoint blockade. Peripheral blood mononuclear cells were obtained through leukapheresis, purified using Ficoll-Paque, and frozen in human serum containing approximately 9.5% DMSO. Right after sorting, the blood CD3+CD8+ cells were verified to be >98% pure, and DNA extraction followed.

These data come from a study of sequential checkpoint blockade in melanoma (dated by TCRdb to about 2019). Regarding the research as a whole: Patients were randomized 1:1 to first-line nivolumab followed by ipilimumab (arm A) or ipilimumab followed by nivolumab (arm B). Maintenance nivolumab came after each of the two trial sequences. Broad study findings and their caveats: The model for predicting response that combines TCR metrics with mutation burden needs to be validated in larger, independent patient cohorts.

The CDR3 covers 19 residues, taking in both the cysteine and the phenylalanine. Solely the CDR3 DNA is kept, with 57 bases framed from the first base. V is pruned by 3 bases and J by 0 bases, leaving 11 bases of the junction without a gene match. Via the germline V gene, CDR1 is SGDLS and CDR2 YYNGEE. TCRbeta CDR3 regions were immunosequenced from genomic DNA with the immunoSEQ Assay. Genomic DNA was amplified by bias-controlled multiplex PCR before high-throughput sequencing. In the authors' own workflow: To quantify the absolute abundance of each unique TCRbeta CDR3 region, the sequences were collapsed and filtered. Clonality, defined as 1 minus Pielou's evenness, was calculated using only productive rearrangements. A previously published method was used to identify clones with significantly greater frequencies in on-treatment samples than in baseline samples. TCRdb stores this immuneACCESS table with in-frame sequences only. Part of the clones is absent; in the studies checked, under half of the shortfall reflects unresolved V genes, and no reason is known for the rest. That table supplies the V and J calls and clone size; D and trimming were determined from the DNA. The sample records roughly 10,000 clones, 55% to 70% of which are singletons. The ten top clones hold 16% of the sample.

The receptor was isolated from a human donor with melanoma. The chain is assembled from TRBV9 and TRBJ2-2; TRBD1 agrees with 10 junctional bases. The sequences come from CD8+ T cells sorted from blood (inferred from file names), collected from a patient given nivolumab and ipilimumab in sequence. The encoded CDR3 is CASSGVGTGDPSNTGELFF. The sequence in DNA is TGTGCCAGCAGCGGGGTCGGGACAGGGGACCCTTCGAACACCGGGGAGCTGTTTTTT.